This TCR beta chain was retrieved from a study of breast tumors, draining lymph nodes, adjacent tissues. V dropped 3 bases and J dropped 4; count of bases not matched to a gene: 2. There are 14 residues in the CDR3. Germline V gene sequence: CDR1 DFQATT, CDR2 SNEGSKA (reference sequence). Breast cancer patients provided tissue from their axillary draining lymph nodes. TCRdb re-derived calls from the multiplex PCR reads in MiXCR, one entry per CDR3 protein. The sample yields about 270,000 distinct CDR3 sequences, roughly 30% seen once. In this sample, this clonotype turned up many times. Its target is unknown. Whole-study findings and limits: Tumor repertoires ranked between lymph nodes and nontumor tissue in diversity, with V and J gene preferences. Compared with basal-like, luminal-like tumors shared significantly more repertoire with nontumor tissue. Most tumor T cells seemingly derive from lymph node, then expand in tumor.

The sequencing input was axillary lymph node tissue. The chain carries TRBV20-1 and TRBJ2-3; 12 nucleotides agree with TRBD2. The TCR was taken from a female donor with breast cancer. Some clones in this sample may be carry-over from other donors' samples. The DNA for the CDR3 is TGCAGTGCTAGGACTAGCGGGAGTTCAGATACGCAGTATTTT. Translating it yields CSARTSGSSDTQYF.